The next 19 T cell receptor beta chains were all read from a single sample in a study of T cell changes during pregnancy in multiple sclerosis. Some clones are missing from TCRdb's copy, which holds only in-frame ones; the method was immunoSEQ multiplex PCR. This sample yields some 67,000 clones, of which under 95% are seen a single time; roughly 1.5% belongs to the top ten. Material: peripheral blood, obtained after pregnancy. Receptor source: a female donor with multiple sclerosis, enrolled in a pregnancy study.

This sequence joins TRBV4-1 and TRBJ1-2, with 10 bases matching TRBD1. From germline, CDR1 is MGHRA and CDR2 YSYEKL. The CDR3 is 14 amino acids. V gave up 1 base and J gave up 4 bases; unmatched junction bases: 0. CDR3 sequence (DNA): TGCGCCAGCAGCCAAGGGGACAGGGGCTATGGCTACACCTTC. It yields the protein CASSQGDRGYGYTF.

J is TRBJ1-4 and V is TRBV4-1; possibly TRBD1 for D (5 bases). The CDR3 runs to 17 residues. The V gene lost 0 bases and the J gene lost 6 bases, with 17 bases spanning the gap. Per germline, CDR1 MGHRA and CDR2 YSYEKL. CDR3 in amino acids: CASSQDVQGAYDEKLFF. DNA of the CDR3: TGCGCCAGCAGCCAAGACGTTCAAGGGGCTTACGATGAAAAACTGTTTTTT.

The chain recombines TRBV7-9 with TRBJ2-5; 7 nucleotides line up with TRBD2. Germline trimming cut 3 bases from V and 5 bases from J; bases unmatched to any gene: 12. CDR3 length: 16 amino acids. Germline V gene lookup returns CDR1 SEHNR and CDR2 FQNEAQ (reference sequence). The CDR3 DNA reads TGTGCCAGCAGCTTTACGAGCAGGGAGGGCCGGGAGACCCAGTACTTC. Its translation is CASSFTSREGRETQYF.

The CDR3 region has the DNA TGTGCCAGCAGCTACCAAGCGGGAGCGGCCTACAATGAGCAGTTCTTC. Translated, it gives CASSYQAGAAYNEQFF. The V and J genes are TRBV5-4 and TRBJ2-1, with 8 bases matching TRBD2. Germline V gene lookup returns CDR1 SGHNT and CDR2 YYREEE (reference sequence). This CDR3 comprises 16 residues. Trimming cost V 3 bases and J 2 bases; bases outside gene matches: 7.

The chain uses TRBV5-1 and TRBJ2-1, with 7 positions matching TRBD1. V dropped 2 bases and J dropped 1; count of bases not matched to a gene: 0. CDR3 length equals 14 residues. CDR1 and CDR2 (germline): SGHRS, YFSETQ. The CDR3 nucleotides are TGCGCCAGCAGCTTACAGGGGTCCTACAATGAGCAGTTCTTC. Translated: CASSLQGSYNEQFF.

V and J are TRBV14 and TRBJ1-3, with D uncertain. Germline V gene data show CDR1 as SGHDN and CDR2 as FVKESK. V was cut by 3 bases and J by 4 bases, with 7 bases left in between. This CDR3 is built from 13 residues. The DNA for the CDR3 is TGTGCCAGCAGCCAGCCCGGGGGAAACACCATATATTTT. This encodes CASSQPGGNTIYF.

This chain uses TRBV5-4 with TRBJ2-7; D is perhaps TRBD1 (6 bases). V was cut by 4 bases and J by 3 bases, with 11 bases left in between. In germline, CDR1 is SGHNT, CDR2 YYREEE (reference sequence). There are 13 residues in the CDR3. CDR3 region: CASSQQGYYEQYF. The DNA of the CDR3 is TGTGCCAGCAGCCAGCAGGGGTACTACGAGCAGTACTTC.

The rearrangement joins TRBV9 to TRBJ2-5; 7 bases line up with TRBD1. The V gene's germline CDR1 is SGDLS and CDR2 YYNGEE. The CDR3 totals 13 residues. The junction had 2 bases not matched to a gene; V was cut back by 2 bases and J by 4 bases. In DNA, the CDR3 is TGTGCCAGCAGCGTGAGGGGGCGAGAGACCCAGTACTTC. Protein: CASSVRGRETQYF.

The chain combines TRBV5-1 with TRBJ2-5, with D possibly matching TRBD1 (5 bases). The DNA matches TRBJ2-7 better at its end, which makes the J call doubtful. From germline, CDR1 is SGHRS and CDR2 YFSETQ. The CDR3 is 14 residues long. The CDR3 reads CASRPSGLSYEQYF. CDR3 nucleotide sequence: TGCGCCAGCAGGCCCTCAGGGTTGTCCTACGAGCAGTACTTC.

The chain combines TRBV5-6 with TRBJ1-1; D is unclear. Trimming removed 4 bases at V and 2 bases at J, with 3 bases between. The CDR3 contains 11 residues. Germline V gene data show CDR1 as SGHDT and CDR2 as YYEEEE. The CDR3 region is CASSLNTEAFF. As DNA, the CDR3 is TGTGCCAGCAGCCTCAACACTGAAGCTTTCTTT.

This sequence joins TRBV30 and TRBJ2-7; 11 bases line up with TRBD2. Germline V gene lookup returns CDR1 GTSNPN and CDR2 SVGIG (reference sequence). The CDR3 contains 15 residues. V was pared by 2 bases and J by 0 bases, with 3 bases of the junction left unmatched. The CDR3 here is CAWSTSGSNSYEQYF. DNA for the CDR3: TGTGCCTGGAGTACTAGCGGGAGTAACTCCTACGAGCAGTACTTC.

This clone was counted a single time. The chain combines TRBV30 with TRBJ1-5, with 10 bases lining up with TRBD1. Trimming cost V 1 base and J 7 bases; bases outside gene matches: 4. The CDR3 runs to 14 residues. CDR1 is GTSNPN and CDR2 is SVGIG in the germline V gene (reference sequence). The DNA for the CDR3 is TGTGCCTGGAGTGGACAGGGGGCACGGCAGCCCCAGCATTTT. It encodes CAWSGQGARQPQHF.

V gene TRBV11-2 combines with J gene TRBJ2-5; TRBD2 is a possible D gene (6 bases). The CDR3 sequence is 15 residues long. The ends were cut back, 1 base at V and 5 bases at J, with 14 bases in the middle. Germline V CDR1 and CDR2: SGHAT, FQNNGV. CDR3: CASSLGTGAGETQYF. The CDR3 coding sequence is TGTGCCAGCAGCTTAGGGACCGGGGCGGGGGAGACCCAGTACTTC.

This clone came up a few times. The chain joins TRBV7-2 to TRBJ2-5; 8 bases agree with TRBD1. The germline V gene encodes CDR1 SGHTA and CDR2 FQGNSA. The CDR3 has 17 amino acids. The V and J ends lost 5 bases and 5 bases, in that order; junction bases with no gene match: 16. The CDR3 is CASSKRTGSVPGETQYF. CDR3 DNA sequence: TGTGCCAGCAGCAAAAGGACAGGGTCGGTCCCGGGTGAGACCCAGTACTTC.

The chain couples TRBV21-1 to TRBJ1-2. TRBV21-1 is listed as a pseudogene. The CDR3 sequence is 13 residues long. CDR3 nucleotides: TGTGCCAGCATTCTGAGGGGGGGGTGCGGCTACACCTTC. Encoded protein: CASILRGGCGYTF.

In DNA, the CDR3 is TGTGCCAGCAGCTTGTCTTACAGGGGCACAGATACGCAGTATTTT. It codes for CASSLSYRGTDTQYF. The rearrangement uses TRBV5-6 and TRBJ2-3; D possibly corresponds to TRBD1 (6 bases). The germline V gene has CDR1 SGHDT and CDR2 YYEEEE. This CDR3 spans 15 amino acids. Trimming took off 1 base at V and 1 base at J, with 10 bases between the two ends. Looking up the rest from reference TRBV5-6 and TRBJ2-3 gives the full variable domain: DAGVTQSPTHLIKTRGQQVTLRCSPKSGHDTVSWYQQALGQGPQFIFQYYEEEERQRGNFPDRFSGHQFPNYSSELNVNALLLGDSALYLCASSLSYRGTDTQYFGPGTRLTVL.

The CDR3 sequence: CASSYSRLAGDNEQFF. As DNA, the CDR3 is TGTGCCAGCAGTTACTCTAGACTAGCGGGGGACAATGAGCAGTTCTTC. V and J are TRBV6-5 and TRBJ2-1; 12 bases agree with TRBD2. This CDR3 spans 16 amino acids. Germline CDR1 reads MNHEY; CDR2 reads SVGAGI. V lost 0 bases, J lost 5 bases, and 2 bases stayed unmatched.

This clone was found once. The chain recombines TRBV11-2 with TRBJ2-7; 13 bases agree with TRBD2. The V segment lost 5 bases and the J segment 2 bases; nucleotides outside the gene matches: 12. The CDR3 sequence is 18 residues long. Per germline, CDR1 SGHAT and CDR2 FQNNGV. This chain's CDR3 is CASSPRTGLAGSTYEQYF. The CDR3 DNA is TGTGCCAGCAGCCCCCGAACGGGACTAGCGGGGTCTACCTACGAGCAGTACTTC.

This sequence joins TRBV11-2 and TRBJ2-7; 7 nucleotides align to TRBD2. The V and J ends lost 2 bases and 3 bases, in that order; junction bases with no gene match: 4. Germline V gene lookup returns CDR1 SGHAT and CDR2 FQNNGV. This CDR3 has 14 amino acids. In DNA, the CDR3 is TGTGCCAGCAGCTTATCTAGCGGTAACTACGAGCAGTACTTC. It encodes CASSLSSGNYEQYF.